The T cell receptor (beta chain) described here comes from a study of T cell responses to AZD1222 COVID-19 vaccine. Trimming stripped 4 bases from V and 2 bases from J, with 18 bases between. CDR3 length equals 16 residues. CDR1 SGHRS and CDR2 YFSETQ come from the germline V gene. Clones were read by immunoSEQ multiplex PCR, and TCRdb kept only the in-frame ones, dropping some. The sample holds about 160,000 clones, roughly nine tenths seen once. V usage is TRBV5-1 and J usage is TRBJ2-5, with D possibly matching TRBD1 (9 bases). This sequence was found in an adult who received the AZD1222 COVID-19 vaccine. The input for sequencing was peripheral blood, taken 28 days after the second AZD1222 dose. The CDR3 loop reads CASSSGGQGGQETQYF. The CDR3 DNA follows: TGCGCCAGCAGCAGCGGGGGACAGGGAGGACAAGAGACCCAGTACTTC. The full variable domain, its missing parts supplied by reference TRBV5-1 and TRBJ2-5, is KAGVTQTPRYLIKTRGQQVTLSCSPISGHRSVSWYQQTPGQGLQFLFEYFSETQRNKGNFPGRFSGRQFSNSRSEMNVSTLELGDSALYLCASSSGGQGGQETQYFGPGTRLLVL.